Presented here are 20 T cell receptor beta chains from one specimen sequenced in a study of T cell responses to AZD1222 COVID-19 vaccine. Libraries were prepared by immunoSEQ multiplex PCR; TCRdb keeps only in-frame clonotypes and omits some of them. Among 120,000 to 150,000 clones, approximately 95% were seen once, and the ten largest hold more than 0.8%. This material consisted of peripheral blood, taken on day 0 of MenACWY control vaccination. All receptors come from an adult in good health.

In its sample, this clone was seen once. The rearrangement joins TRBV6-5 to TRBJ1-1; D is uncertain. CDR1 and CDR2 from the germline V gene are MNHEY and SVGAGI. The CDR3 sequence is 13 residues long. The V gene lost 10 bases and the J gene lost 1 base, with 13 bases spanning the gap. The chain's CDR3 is CATTGGRNTEAFF. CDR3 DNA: TGTGCCACCACGGGTGGGAGGAACACTGAAGCTTTCTTT.

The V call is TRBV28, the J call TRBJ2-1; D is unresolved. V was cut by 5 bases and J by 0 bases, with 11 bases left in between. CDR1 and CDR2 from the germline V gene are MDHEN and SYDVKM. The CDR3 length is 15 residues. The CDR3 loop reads CASSRQFSSYNEQFF. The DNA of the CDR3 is TGTGCCAGCAGTCGACAATTTAGCTCCTACAATGAGCAGTTCTTC.

CDR3 sequence reads: CASRNMGGMAGGYTF. The CDR3 DNA reads TGTGCCAGCAGGAACATGGGGGGGATGGCGGGAGGCTACACCTTC. The genes are TRBV6-5 and TRBJ1-2; maybe TRBD1 (5 bases). Germline V lookup: CDR1 MNHEY, CDR2 SVGAGI. Trimming removed 6 bases from V and 8 bases from J, with 22 bases in between. This CDR3 spans 15 amino acids.

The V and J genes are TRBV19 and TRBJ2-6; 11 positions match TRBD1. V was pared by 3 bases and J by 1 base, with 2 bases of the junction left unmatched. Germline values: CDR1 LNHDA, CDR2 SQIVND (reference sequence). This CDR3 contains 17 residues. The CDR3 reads CASSMDRGPSGANVLTF. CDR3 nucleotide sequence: TGTGCCAGTAGTATGGACAGGGGGCCGTCTGGGGCCAACGTCCTGACTTTC.

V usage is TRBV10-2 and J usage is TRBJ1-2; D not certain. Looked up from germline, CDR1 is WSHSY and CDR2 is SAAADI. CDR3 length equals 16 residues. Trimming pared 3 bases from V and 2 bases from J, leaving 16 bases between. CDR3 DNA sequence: TGCGCCAGCAGTGATGACGCCCGGGGAGGAAACTATGGCTACACCTTC. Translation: CASSDDARGGNYGYTF.

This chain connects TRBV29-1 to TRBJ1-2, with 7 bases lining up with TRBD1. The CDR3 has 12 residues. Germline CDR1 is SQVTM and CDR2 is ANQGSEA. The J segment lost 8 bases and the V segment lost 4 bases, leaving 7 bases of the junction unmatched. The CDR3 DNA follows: TGCAGCGTTGTGACAGGGTTGGGAGGCTACACCTTC. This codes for CSVVTGLGGYTF. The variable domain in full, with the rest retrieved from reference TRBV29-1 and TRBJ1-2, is SAVISQKPSRDICQRGTSLTIQCQVDSQVTMMFWYRQQPGQSLTLIATANQGSEATYESGFVIDKFPISRPNLTFSTLTVSNMSPEDSSIYLCSVVTGLGGYTFGSGTRLTVV.

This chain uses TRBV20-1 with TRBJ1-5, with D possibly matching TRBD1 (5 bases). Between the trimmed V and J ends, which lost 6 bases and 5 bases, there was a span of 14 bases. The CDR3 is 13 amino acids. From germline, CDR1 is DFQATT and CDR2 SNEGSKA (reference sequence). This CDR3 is CSASLGEYQPQHF. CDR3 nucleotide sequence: TGCAGTGCCAGTTTAGGGGAATATCAGCCCCAGCATTTT.

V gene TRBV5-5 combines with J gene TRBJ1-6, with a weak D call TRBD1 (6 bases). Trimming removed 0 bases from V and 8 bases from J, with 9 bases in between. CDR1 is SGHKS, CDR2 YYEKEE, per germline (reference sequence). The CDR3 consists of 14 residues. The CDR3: CASSLAGADSPLHF. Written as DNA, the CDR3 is TGTGCCAGCAGCTTGGCAGGGGCAGATTCACCCCTCCACTTT.

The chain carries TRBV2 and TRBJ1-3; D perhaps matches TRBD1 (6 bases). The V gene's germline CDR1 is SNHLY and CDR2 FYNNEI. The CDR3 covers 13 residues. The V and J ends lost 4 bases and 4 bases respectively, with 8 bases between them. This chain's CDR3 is CASSGQGGNTIYF. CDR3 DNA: TGTGCCAGCAGTGGGCAGGGGGGAAACACCATATATTTT. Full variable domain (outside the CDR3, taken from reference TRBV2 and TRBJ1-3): EPEVTQTPSHQVTQMGQEVILRCVPISNHLYFYWYRQILGQKVEFLVSFYNNEISEKSEIFDDQFSVERPDGSNFTLKIRSTKLEDSAMYFCASSGQGGNTIYFGEGSWLTVV.

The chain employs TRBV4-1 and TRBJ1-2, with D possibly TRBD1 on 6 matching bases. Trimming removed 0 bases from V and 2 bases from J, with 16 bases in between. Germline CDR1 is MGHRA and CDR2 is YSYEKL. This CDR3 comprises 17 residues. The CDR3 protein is CASSQERTELSNYGYTF. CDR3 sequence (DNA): TGCGCCAGCAGCCAAGAAAGGACAGAACTATCAAACTATGGCTACACCTTC.

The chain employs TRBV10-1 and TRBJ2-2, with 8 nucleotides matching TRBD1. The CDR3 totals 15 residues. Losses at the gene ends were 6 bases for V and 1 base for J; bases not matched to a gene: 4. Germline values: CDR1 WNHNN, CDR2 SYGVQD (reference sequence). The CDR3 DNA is TGCGCCAGCAGAACCGGGACAGGGAACACCGGGGAGCTGTTTTTT. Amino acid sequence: CASRTGTGNTGELFF.

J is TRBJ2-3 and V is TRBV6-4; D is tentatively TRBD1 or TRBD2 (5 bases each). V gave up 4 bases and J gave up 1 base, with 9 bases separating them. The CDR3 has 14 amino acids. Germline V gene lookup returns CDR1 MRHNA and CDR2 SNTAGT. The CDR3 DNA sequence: TGTGCCAGCAGTGCCGGGGCGGGCACAGATACGCAGTATTTT. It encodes CASSAGAGTDTQYF.

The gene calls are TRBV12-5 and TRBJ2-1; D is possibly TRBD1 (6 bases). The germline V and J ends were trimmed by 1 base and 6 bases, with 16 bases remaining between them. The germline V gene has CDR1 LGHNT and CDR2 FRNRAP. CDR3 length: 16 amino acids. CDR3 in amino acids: CASGLGWSGTTNEQFF. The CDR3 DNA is TGTGCTAGTGGTTTGGGGTGGTCCGGGACAACCAATGAGCAGTTCTTC.

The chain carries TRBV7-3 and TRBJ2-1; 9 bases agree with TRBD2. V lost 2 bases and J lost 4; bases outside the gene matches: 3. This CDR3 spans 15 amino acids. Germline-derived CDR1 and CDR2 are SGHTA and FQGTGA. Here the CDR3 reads CASSLAGGQYNEQFF. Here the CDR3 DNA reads TGTGCCAGCAGCTTAGCGGGAGGGCAATACAATGAGCAGTTCTTC. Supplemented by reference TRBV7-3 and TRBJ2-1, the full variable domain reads GAGVSQTPSNKVTEKGKYVELRCDPISGHTALYWYRQSLGQGPEFLIYFQGTGAADDSGLPNDRFFAVRPEGSVSTLKIQRTERGDSAVYLCASSLAGGQYNEQFFGPGTRLTVL.

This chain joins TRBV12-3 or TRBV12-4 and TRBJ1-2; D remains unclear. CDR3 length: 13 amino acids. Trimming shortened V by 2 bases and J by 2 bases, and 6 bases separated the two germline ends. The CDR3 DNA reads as TGTGCCAGCAGTTTATCAGCAAACTATGGCTACACCTTC. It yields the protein CASSLSANYGYTF.

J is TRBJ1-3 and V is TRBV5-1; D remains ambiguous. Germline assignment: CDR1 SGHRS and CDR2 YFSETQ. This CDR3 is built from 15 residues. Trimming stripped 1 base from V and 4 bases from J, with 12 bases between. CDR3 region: CASSLTRAPGNTIYF. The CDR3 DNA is TGCGCCAGCAGCTTGACCCGGGCGCCAGGAAACACCATATATTTT.

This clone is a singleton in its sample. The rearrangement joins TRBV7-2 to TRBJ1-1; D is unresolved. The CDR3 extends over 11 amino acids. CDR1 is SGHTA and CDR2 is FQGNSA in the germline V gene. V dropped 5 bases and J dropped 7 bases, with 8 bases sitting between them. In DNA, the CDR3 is TGTGCCAGCAGCCCTGCCCTTGAAGCTTTCTTT. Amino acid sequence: CASSPALEAFF. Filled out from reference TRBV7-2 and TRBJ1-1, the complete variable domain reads GAGVSQSPSNKVTEKGKDVELRCDPISGHTALYWYRQSLGQGLEFLIYFQGNSAPDKSGLPSDRFSAERTGGSVSTLTIQRTQQEDSAVYLCASSPALEAFFGQGTRLTVV.

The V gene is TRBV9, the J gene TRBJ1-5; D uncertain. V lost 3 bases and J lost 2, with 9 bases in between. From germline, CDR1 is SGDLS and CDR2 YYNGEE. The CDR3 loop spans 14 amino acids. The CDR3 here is CASSADHGNQPQHF. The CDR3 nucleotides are TGTGCCAGCAGCGCGGATCACGGCAATCAGCCCCAGCATTTT.

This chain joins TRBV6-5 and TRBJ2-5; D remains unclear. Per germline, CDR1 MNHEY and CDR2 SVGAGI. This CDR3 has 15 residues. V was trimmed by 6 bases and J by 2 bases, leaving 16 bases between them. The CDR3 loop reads CASSPRQAQQETQYF. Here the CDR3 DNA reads TGTGCCAGCAGCCCCAGGCAGGCACAACAAGAGACCCAGTACTTC.

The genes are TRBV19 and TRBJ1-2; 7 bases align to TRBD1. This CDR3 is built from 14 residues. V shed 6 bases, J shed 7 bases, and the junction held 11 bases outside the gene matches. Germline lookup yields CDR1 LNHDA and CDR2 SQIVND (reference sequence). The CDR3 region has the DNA TGTGCCAGTAGCATTCAGGGGGTGGTCGCTGGCTACACCTTC. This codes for CASSIQGVVAGYTF. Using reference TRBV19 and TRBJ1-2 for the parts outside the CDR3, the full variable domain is DGGITQSPKYLFRKEGQNVTLSCEQNLNHDAMYWYRQDPGQGLRLIYYSQIVNDFQKGDIAEGYSVSREKKESFPLTVTSAQKNPTAFYLCASSIQGVVAGYTFGSGTRLTVV.